This entry concerns a single TCR beta chain. The antigen is not known. TCRdb's table, derived via immunoSEQ multiplex PCR, lists solely in-frame clones and lacks some. There are 90,000 to 95,000 clones in the sample; 88% occur only once, and about 12% lies in the top ten. These data come from a study of T cell responses to AZD1222 COVID-19 vaccine. Second-dose schedules of about 4 or about 12 weeks were combined. Study results and caveats: It was only a handful of AZD1222 recipients who were seropositive at baseline. Receipt of two AZD1222 doses was followed by a rise in Spike-specific TCR breadth and depth. Repertoire sampling happened only post peak T cell response.

Sequencing was performed on peripheral blood, taken 28 days after the second AZD1222 dose. The TCR sequence derives from an adult who received the AZD1222 COVID-19 vaccine.

The CDR3 sequence is CSALQVSTEAFF. CDR3 DNA: TGCAGCGCATTACAGGTTTCCACTGAAGCTTTCTTT. This rearrangement joins TRBV29-1 to TRBJ1-1, with D possibly matching TRBD1 (5 bases). Germline V CDR1 and CDR2: SQVTM, ANQGSEA. This CDR3 contains 12 residues. V was pared by 7 bases and J by 4 bases, with 13 bases between.